A selection of T cell receptor beta chains follows, all from one sample in a study of T cell responses to AZD1222 COVID-19 vaccine. The method was immunoSEQ multiplex PCR; TCRdb's version includes in-frame clones alone and lacks a portion of them. There are 150,000 or so clones in the sample; around nine tenths occur only once, and 18% lies in the top ten. The source was peripheral blood, collected on day 0 of AZD1222 vaccination. These receptors all stem from an adult in good health. CDR3s include the opening cysteine and the closing phenylalanine or tryptophan. A D gene is named only where the DNA matches it firmly. A clone size is listed for some rows: how often the clone was seen (once, few, many), or a class if it is expanded.

length	size	D	V	J	CDR3	DNA
13	-	-	TRBV19	TRBJ1-2	CASSLNGEGGYTF	TGTGCCAGTAGTTTAAATGGAGAGGGCGGCTACACCTTC
12	-	-	TRBV29-1	TRBJ1-1	CSVGRELTEAFF	TGCAGCGTAGGCCGGGAACTCACTGAAGCTTTCTTT
13	-	-	TRBV24-1	TRBJ2-2	CATAGASTGELFF	TGTGCCACCGCGGGGGCTAGCACCGGGGAGCTGTTTTTT
14	-	-	TRBV30	TRBJ1-1	CAYCIGQTNTEAFF	TGTGCCTACTGTATCGGACAGACGAACACTGAAGCTTTCTTT
14	once	-	TRBV9	TRBJ1-2	CASSGLAGLGGYTF	TGTGCCAGCAGCGGTCTAGCGGGATTGGGGGGCTACACCTTC
16	-	TRBD1	TRBV5-6	TRBJ1-5	CASSLGSGGFNQPQHF	TGTGCCAGCAGCTTGGGGTCAGGGGGTTTCAATCAGCCCCAGCATTTT
14	-	-	TRBV4-2	TRBJ1-1	CASSQHRTHTEAFF	TGTGCCAGCAGCCAACATAGAACGCACACTGAAGCTTTCTTT
15	-	-	TRBV6-5	TRBJ1-3	CAAKPDLFSGNTIYF	TGTGCCGCCAAGCCGGACCTCTTCTCTGGAAACACCATATATTTT
12	-	-	TRBV19	TRBJ1-3	CASISSGNTIYF	TGTGCCAGTATTAGCTCTGGAAACACCATATATTTT
14	-	-	TRBV6-5	TRBJ1-1	CASIPGVGSTEAFF	TGTGCCAGCATCCCAGGGGTTGGATCCACTGAAGCTTTCTTT
14	few	-	TRBV4-1	TRBJ2-7	CASSTIGADYEQYF	TGCGCCAGCAGCACCATAGGGGCGGACTACGAGCAGTACTTC
13	-	-	TRBV19	TRBJ2-7	CASSIGTPYEQYF	TGTGCCAGTAGTATTGGGACACCCTACGAGCAGTACTTC
14	-	-	TRBV4-3	TRBJ2-2	CASRSVMNTGELFF	TGCGCCAGCCGTTCGGTCATGAACACCGGGGAGCTGTTTTTT
17	-	-	TRBV7-9	TRBJ1-1	CASSRRAGGPKDTEAFF	TGTGCCAGCAGCCGCAGGGCGGGGGGCCCGAAGGACACTGAAGCTTTCTTT
13	-	-	TRBV28	TRBJ1-5	CASRANSNQPQHF	TGTGCCAGCAGGGCTAATAGCAATCAGCCCCAGCATTTT
15	-	-	TRBV27	TRBJ2-7	CASSSQRTRGVEQYF	TGTGCCAGCAGTTCGCAGAGGACAAGAGGGGTCGAGCAGTACTTC
13	-	-	TRBV7-2	TRBJ1-1	CASSFTRNTEAFF	TGTGCCAGCAGCTTCACAAGGAACACTGAAGCTTTCTTT